Sequencing of this T cell receptor (beta chain) was carried out in a study of beta chain features in type 1 diabetes. General study findings and limits: There were fewer insertions and more deletions at the VDJ junctions of type 1 diabetes patients. Sequencing from cDNA could over-represent high-TCR-expressing cells. Still unanswered here is whether HLA type influences TCRB rearrangement. Naive, central memory and Treg TCRB repertoires seemed to resemble each other more closely in patients than they did in healthy donors. Among all four CD4+ subsets, Type 1 diabetes patients had TCRB CDR3s that were moderately but significantly shorter.

Since all of the isolated RNA was reverse transcribed, expressed TCRB transcripts were what got sequenced. Measured with immunoSEQ multiplex PCR; TCRdb has only the in-frame clones, and not every one. Of more than 250,000 clones in the sample, about 20% were seen once. Losses at the gene ends were 3 bases for V and 4 bases for J; bases not matched to a gene: 12. CDR1 KGHSH and CDR2 LQKENI come from the germline V gene. The CDR3 covers 18 residues. A remark on this clone: Its target is unknown.

The V gene is TRBV18, the J gene TRBJ2-6, with 7 bases fitting TRBD1. The TCR comes from a woman in her 40s with type 1 diabetes. The source material was naive CD4+ T cells from blood. Written as DNA, the CDR3 is TGTGCCAGCTCACCCCCGGGACAGCCCATCTGGGGGGCCAACGTCCTGACTTTC. This sequence encodes CASSPPGQPIWGANVLTF.